This T cell receptor beta chain was identified in a study of T cell responses to AZD1222 COVID-19 vaccine. The length of the CDR3 is 15 residues. The germline V gene has CDR1 MNHEY and CDR2 SVGAGI. Trimming at V came to 0 bases and at J to 8 bases, leaving 3 bases not matched to a gene. Study-level points and caveats: There were vaccine-associated CD4 TCRs across spike, dominant at 160-218 and 743-854. Donor demographics were predominantly white British with a female majority; clonal diversity may be underestimated.

Measured with immunoSEQ multiplex PCR; TCRdb has only the in-frame clones, and not every one. The sample records about 180,000 clones, around 90% being singletons. A remark on this clone: Its antigen is unidentified.

This sequence originates from an adult in good health. The input for sequencing was peripheral blood, taken on day 0 of AZD1222 vaccination. V and J are TRBV6-5 and TRBJ1-4; 10 bases align to TRBD1. The CDR3 region is CASSYSTGGAEKLFF. The DNA for the CDR3 is TGTGCCAGCAGTTACTCGACAGGGGGCGCGGAAAAACTGTTTTTT.